Below, 28 T cell receptor beta chains from the same sample are listed, as sequenced in a study of blood T cell repertoires in COVID-19. Assay: immunoSEQ multiplex PCR; the TCRdb copy retains only in-frame clones and omits some. The sample has under 150,000 clones, approximately 87% seen once. Sequencing used PBMCs or T cells enriched from blood (not recorded which). The receptor set was obtained from a woman aged 30 to 39 with acute COVID-19.

This clone was observed a handful of times. The chain carries TRBV19 and TRBJ2-2, with 10 positions matching TRBD1. CDR1 and CDR2 from the germline V gene are LNHDA and SQIVND (reference sequence). This CDR3 spans 14 amino acids. V was pared by 7 bases and J by 4 bases, with 3 bases of the junction left unmatched. The CDR3 loop is CASIRTGGTGELFF. CDR3 bases: TGTGCCAGTATTCGGACAGGGGGCACCGGGGAGCTGTTTTTT.

The chain links TRBV6-5 to TRBJ2-7; 7 bases are shared with TRBD2. From germline, CDR1 is MNHEY and CDR2 SVGAGI. The CDR3 runs 13 residues. The V segment lost 5 bases and the J segment 5 bases; nucleotides outside the gene matches: 6. CDR3 in amino acids: CASSPLGGDEQYF. The CDR3 coding sequence is TGTGCCAGCAGTCCCCTGGGAGGGGACGAGCAGTACTTC.

V is TRBV15 and J is TRBJ1-5; 10 nucleotides match TRBD1. Germline V gene lookup returns CDR1 LNHNV and CDR2 YYDKDF (reference sequence). The length of the CDR3 is 15 residues. After removal of 2 bases from V and 4 bases from J, the junction contained 2 bases not matched to a gene. DNA for the CDR3: TGTGCCACCAGCAGAACGGGACAGGGGAATCAGCCCCAGCATTTT. This codes for CATSRTGQGNQPQHF.

V and J are TRBV5-5 and TRBJ2-5; a weak D match, TRBD2 (6 bases). The CDR3 is made up of 16 amino acids. The germline gives CDR1 SGHKS, CDR2 YYEKEE (reference sequence). Trimming took off 4 bases at V and 5 bases at J, with 21 bases between the two ends. The CDR3 here is CASSPPPTGVRETQYF. CDR3 coding DNA: TGTGCCAGCAGCCCCCCCCCGACGGGGGTTCGGGAGACCCAGTACTTC.

The rearrangement joins TRBV5-1 to TRBJ2-5, with a weak D call TRBD2 (6 bases). The CDR3 spans 16 residues. V was shortened by 3 bases and J by 2 bases, with 17 bases between the two germline ends. Germline-derived CDR1 and CDR2 are SGHRS and YFSETQ. Here the CDR3 DNA reads TGCGCCAGCAGCTCGAGGACCGGGAGCCGACAAGAGACCCAGTACTTC. Amino acids: CASSSRTGSRQETQYF.

This rearrangement joins TRBV30 to TRBJ2-3; a weak D match, TRBD2 (5 bases). The V gene's germline CDR1 is GTSNPN and CDR2 SVGIG (reference sequence). The CDR3 has 13 residues. The V and J ends lost 4 bases and 7 bases respectively, with 15 bases between them. CDR3 bases: TGTGCCTGGAAAAACACCGGGGAAAATACGCAGTATTTT. Its protein product is CAWKNTGENTQYF.

V and J are TRBV2 and TRBJ2-4; D remains unclear. V shed 8 bases and J shed 0 bases, with 5 bases lying between them. The CDR3 has 12 amino acids. Germline loops: CDR1 SNHLY, CDR2 FYNNEI. The CDR3 coding sequence is TGTGCCAGCCGGGTAGCCAAAAACATTCAGTACTTC. This translates into CASRVAKNIQYF.

The chain has TRBV27 and TRBJ1-1, with 10 bases aligning to TRBD1. The CDR3 runs 16 residues. Germline assignment: CDR1 MNHEY and CDR2 SMNVEV (reference sequence). V dropped 7 bases and J dropped 10; count of bases not matched to a gene: 18. CDR3 protein: CASTLGPGQGISGAFF. As DNA, the CDR3 is TGTGCCAGCACCCTAGGACCGGGACAGGGGATTTCTGGAGCTTTCTTT.

V gene TRBV9 combines with J gene TRBJ2-6, with D tentatively TRBD1 (6 bases). Germline V gene lookup returns CDR1 SGDLS and CDR2 YYNGEE. V gave up 3 bases and J gave up 4 bases, with 14 bases separating them. This CDR3 region has 16 residues. CDR3 sequence (DNA): TGTGCCAGCAGCGGAACCAGGGGTCTGGGGGCCAACGTCCTGACTTTC. This sequence encodes CASSGTRGLGANVLTF. Full variable domain (missing parts from reference TRBV9 and TRBJ2-6): DSGVTQTPKHLITATGQRVTLRCSPRSGDLSVYWYQQSLDQGLQFLIQYYNGEERAKGNILERFSAQQFPDLHSELNLSSLELGDSALYFCASSGTRGLGANVLTFGAGSRLTVL.

The chain combines TRBV2 with TRBJ2-1; D unresolved. Germline CDR1 reads SNHLY; CDR2 reads FYNNEI. V was pared by 3 bases and J by 4 bases, with 13 bases between. This CDR3 comprises 15 residues. The CDR3 loop reads CASSEVLSRYNEQFF. The DNA for the CDR3 is TGTGCCAGCAGTGAGGTTCTTAGTCGGTACAATGAGCAGTTCTTC. Supplemented by reference TRBV2 and TRBJ2-1, the full variable domain reads EPEVTQTPSHQVTQMGQEVILRCVPISNHLYFYWYRQILGQKVEFLVSFYNNEISEKSEIFDDQFSVERPDGSNFTLKIRSTKLEDSAMYFCASSEVLSRYNEQFFGPGTRLTVL.

This clone occurred once. The gene calls are TRBV4-1 and TRBJ2-2, with 10 bases fitting TRBD2. Germline-derived CDR1 and CDR2 are MGHRA and YSYEKL. V trimming: 6 bases; J trimming: 1 base; junction bases outside the gene matches: 2. The CDR3 sequence is 15 residues long. The CDR3 protein is CASRPSGRNTGELFF. CDR3 sequence (DNA): TGCGCCAGCAGACCTAGCGGGAGGAACACCGGGGAGCTGTTTTTT.

The chain has TRBV19 and TRBJ2-3, with 11 positions matching TRBD2. V was pared by 0 bases and J by 0 bases, with 5 bases of the junction left unmatched. Germline V gene lookup returns CDR1 LNHDA and CDR2 SQIVND (reference sequence). CDR3 length: 18 residues. CDR3 amino acids: CASSIDLGLAASTDTQYF. In DNA, the CDR3 is TGTGCCAGTAGTATAGATCTGGGACTAGCGGCTAGCACAGATACGCAGTATTTT.

This clone was seen only a few times. The chain is built from TRBV19 and TRBJ2-5, with a possible D match to TRBD1 (5 bases). Trimming stripped 6 bases from V and 3 bases from J, with 14 bases between. The CDR3 extends over 14 amino acids. Germline CDR1 LNHDA, CDR2 SQIVND (reference sequence). This CDR3 reads CASSPARAEETQYF. CDR3 coding DNA: TGTGCCAGTAGCCCCGCCAGGGCCGAAGAGACCCAGTACTTC.

This chain joins TRBV7-9 and TRBJ2-3; 8 bases are a match to TRBD2. The CDR3 runs 13 residues. Germline CDR1 and CDR2: SEHNR and FQNEAQ (reference sequence). V shed 8 bases, J shed 3 bases, and the junction held 4 bases outside the gene matches. For the CDR3, the DNA is TGTGCCAGCGGGGGACTAGTAACAGATACGCAGTATTTT. Translated: CASGGLVTDTQYF. Combining the CDR3 with reference TRBV7-9 and TRBJ2-3 gives the whole variable domain DTGVSQNPRHKITKRGQNVTFRCDPISEHNRLYWYRQTLGQGPEFLTYFQNEAQLEKSRLLSDRFSAERPKGSFSTLEIQRTEQGDSAMYLCASGGLVTDTQYFGPGTRLTVL.

This chain connects TRBV12-3 or TRBV12-4 to TRBJ1-1, with D hard to call. V was trimmed by 3 bases and J by 1 base, leaving 6 bases between them. The CDR3 has 13 amino acids. Here the CDR3 DNA reads TGTGCCAGCAGTTTTGGAGCGAACACTGAAGCTTTCTTT. This gives the protein CASSFGANTEAFF.

The chain is built from TRBV5-1 and TRBJ2-7; the match to TRBD2 covers 11 bases. The CDR3 spans 16 residues. Germline V lookup: CDR1 SGHRS, CDR2 YFSETQ. Trimming took 4 bases from V and 0 from J; bases not matched to a gene: 6. CDR3: CASSPIAGGSSYEQYF. As DNA, the CDR3 is TGCGCCAGCAGCCCAATAGCGGGAGGGAGCTCCTACGAGCAGTACTTC.

In its sample, this clone is medium-sized (0.01 to 0.1%). The V call is TRBV6-4, the J call TRBJ2-1; 8 bases agree with TRBD2. The CDR3 has 16 amino acids. V lost 4 bases, J lost 8 bases, and 13 bases stayed unmatched. Germline CDR1 and CDR2: MRHNA and SNTAGT. The CDR3 DNA reads as TGTGCCAGCAGTGCCTCGGGGAGCGGGAGTATCGATGAGCAGTTCTTC. It is translated as CASSASGSGSIDEQFF.

The gene calls are TRBV27 and TRBJ1-2; 7 nucleotides agree with TRBD1. V dropped 4 bases and J dropped 10; count of bases not matched to a gene: 6. The V gene's germline CDR1 is MNHEY and CDR2 SMNVEV (reference sequence). The CDR3 contains 12 residues. The CDR3 DNA is TGTGCCAGCAGTTATTTGACAGGGCCCTACACCTTC. Translated: CASSYLTGPYTF.

The chain uses TRBV13 and TRBJ1-1; no clear D. The CDR3 contains 15 residues. Germline values: CDR1 PRHDT, CDR2 FYEKMQ (reference sequence). Trimming removed 2 bases at V and 1 base at J, with 11 bases between. As DNA, the CDR3 is TGTGCCAGCAGCTTATCTCTTTACAGGAACACTGAAGCTTTCTTT. Translated, it gives CASSLSLYRNTEAFF.

The chain links TRBV6-2 or TRBV6-3 to TRBJ2-3; 13 nucleotides line up with TRBD2. Per the germline V gene, CDR1 is MNHEY and CDR2 is SVGEGT. V was pared by 2 bases and J by 5 bases, with 4 bases of the junction left unmatched. CDR3 length: 16 amino acids. The CDR3 protein is CASSYVGTSGIDTQYF. In DNA form, the CDR3 reads TGTGCCAGCAGTTACGTCGGGACTAGCGGGATAGATACGCAGTATTTT.

This clone turned up a few times. The chain is built from TRBV30 and TRBJ2-1; TRBD2 aligns across 7 bases. The CDR3 is 17 residues long. The germline gives CDR1 GTSNPN, CDR2 SVGIG (reference sequence). V trimming: 4 bases; J trimming: 0 bases; junction bases outside the gene matches: 12. CDR3 sequence reads: CAWTSLLGRVSYNEQFF. In DNA form, the CDR3 reads TGTGCCTGGACTTCCCTCCTGGGGAGGGTCTCCTACAATGAGCAGTTCTTC. Based on the CDR3 plus reference TRBV30 and TRBJ2-1, the full variable domain is SQTIHQWPATLVQPVGSPLSLECTVEGTSNPNLYWYRQAAGRGLQLLFYSVGIGQISSEVPQNLSASRPQDRQFILSSKKLLLSDSGFYLCAWTSLLGRVSYNEQFFGPGTRLTVL.

The chain couples TRBV4-2 to TRBJ2-7, with 7 bases that match TRBD2. Trimming removed 1 base from V and 1 base from J; junction bases left unmatched: 19. In germline, CDR1 is LGHNA, CDR2 YNFKEQ. The CDR3 is 20 residues long. The CDR3 loop is CASSQGSSRSGTYTSYEQYF. The CDR3 nucleotides are TGTGCCAGCAGCCAAGGAAGTTCTCGAAGCGGGACCTATACTTCCTACGAGCAGTACTTC.

This clone occurred once. The genes are TRBV27 and TRBJ2-1, with 10 nucleotides matching TRBD2. From germline, CDR1 is MNHEY and CDR2 SMNVEV (reference sequence). The CDR3 extends over 16 amino acids. V shed 5 bases and J 6 bases; nucleotides not matched to a gene: 10. For the CDR3, the DNA is TGTGCCAGCAGTCCAACGCTCGGGACTAGCGCCAATGAGCAGTTCTTC. This translates into CASSPTLGTSANEQFF.

This clone was counted only a few times. The chain links TRBV10-3 to TRBJ1-2, with a possible D match to TRBD1 (5 bases). The CDR3 totals 12 residues. The V and J ends lost 2 bases and 10 bases respectively, with 11 bases between them. The germline V gene has CDR1 ENHRY and CDR2 SYGVKD. The CDR3 bases are TGTGCCATCAGTGAGAACGACAGTGTCTACACCTTC. Translating it yields CAISENDSVYTF.

The rearrangement joins TRBV29-1 to TRBJ1-1; the D is unclear. CDR1 is SQVTM and CDR2 is ANQGSEA in the germline V gene. The CDR3 has 14 amino acids. V was trimmed by 8 bases and J by 0 bases, leaving 16 bases between them. The DNA of the CDR3 is TGCAGCTCCCAGAAGGCGGTTATGAACACTGAAGCTTTCTTT. Its translation is CSSQKAVMNTEAFF. Using reference TRBV29-1 and TRBJ1-1 for the parts outside the CDR3, the full variable domain is SAVISQKPSRDICQRGTSLTIQCQVDSQVTMMFWYRQQPGQSLTLIATANQGSEATYESGFVIDKFPISRPNLTFSTLTVSNMSPEDSSIYLCSSQKAVMNTEAFFGQGTRLTVV.

The V call is TRBV5-1, the J call TRBJ2-3, with D possibly TRBD2 on 7 matching bases. This CDR3 is 15 amino acids long. The germline V and J ends were trimmed by 4 bases and 2 bases, with 14 bases remaining between them. The germline V gene encodes CDR1 SGHRS and CDR2 YFSETQ. CDR3 nucleotide sequence: TGCGCCAGCAGCCCGGTGGGGGGGCCCACAGATACGCAGTATTTT. Its protein is CASSPVGGPTDTQYF.

The chain has TRBV18 and TRBJ2-3; 8 positions agree with TRBD1. Germline values: CDR1 KGHSH, CDR2 LQKENI. CDR3 length equals 15 residues. V was clipped by 1 base and J by 4 bases; unmatched bases: 4. As DNA, the CDR3 is TGTGCCAGCTCACCACAAGGACAGGGTGCAGATACGCAGTATTTT. Translating it yields CASSPQGQGADTQYF.

The V gene is TRBV7-3, the J gene TRBJ2-1, with a weak D call TRBD2 (5 bases). Germline lookup yields CDR1 SGHTA and CDR2 FQGTGA. V was shortened by 5 bases and J by 0 bases, with 14 bases between the two germline ends. The CDR3 is made up of 16 amino acids. The CDR3 DNA reads as TGTGCCAGCAGCCCCAGGCTGAGGGCCTCCTACAATGAGCAGTTCTTC. Translation gives CASSPRLRASYNEQFF. Full variable domain (outside the CDR3, taken from reference TRBV7-3 and TRBJ2-1): GAGVSQTPSNKVTEKGKYVELRCDPISGHTALYWYRQSLGQGPEFLIYFQGTGAADDSGLPNDRFFAVRPEGSVSTLKIQRTERGDSAVYLCASSPRLRASYNEQFFGPGTRLTVL.